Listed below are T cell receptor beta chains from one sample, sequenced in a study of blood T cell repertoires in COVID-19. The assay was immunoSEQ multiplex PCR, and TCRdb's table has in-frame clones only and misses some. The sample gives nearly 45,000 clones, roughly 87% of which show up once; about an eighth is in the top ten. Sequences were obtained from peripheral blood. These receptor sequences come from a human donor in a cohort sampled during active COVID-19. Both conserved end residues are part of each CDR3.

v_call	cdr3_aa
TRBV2	CASKAAGGGNTGELFF
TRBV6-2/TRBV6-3	CASSYSGGTEAFF
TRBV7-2	CASSLRPLAGVSGANVLTF
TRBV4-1	CASSQPPGRRAKNIQYF
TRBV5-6	CASSFGYQETQYF
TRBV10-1	CASGPGLARGKNIQYF
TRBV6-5	CASRLAAYNEQFF
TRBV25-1	CASSSGTPEKLFF
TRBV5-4	CASSWERGHEQYF
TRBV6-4	CASSRGSAGELFF
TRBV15	CAAGLAGATDTQYF
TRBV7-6	CASSPIRDRGSGANVLTF
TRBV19	CASSIGQGARGANVLTF
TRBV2	CASSPGQRYGYTF
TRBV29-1	CSAKDTLDGYTF
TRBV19	CASSKGGAQETQYF
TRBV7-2	CASSSQGDTQYF
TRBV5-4	CASWKTGKDYGYTF
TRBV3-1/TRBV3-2	CASSQAGLAVSDTQYF
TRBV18	CASSLNRGPNYGYTF
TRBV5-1	CASSLAYGESEKLFF
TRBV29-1	CSLRTSGLYNEQFF
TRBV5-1	CASSLALEETQYF
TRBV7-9	CASSLGRAAFF
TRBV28	CASSPPGLAGASSYEQYF
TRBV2	CAGRSWGDTDTQYF
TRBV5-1	CASSLAGTGRAEAFF